A single sample gave rise to the 16 T cell receptor beta chains below, sequenced in a study of OX40 agonist ivuxolimab in advanced cancers. Clones were sequenced by immunoSEQ multiplex PCR, and TCRdb holds only the in-frame ones, with some missing. The sample includes tens of thousands of clones, over 90% seen only once; the top ten take around 0.69%. Material: CD4+ or CD8+ T cells sorted from blood, obtained in a trial of the OX40 agonist ivuxolimab. These receptors all come from an adult with an advanced solid tumor such as melanoma, head and neck, liver or kidney cancer.

The chain couples TRBV6-5 to TRBJ2-3; D gene uncertain. This CDR3 region has 14 residues. The germline V gene has CDR1 MNHEY and CDR2 SVGAGI. Deletions cut 5 bases from V and 5 bases from J, with 14 bases between. CDR3 region: CASSQTHPGDTQYF. In DNA, the CDR3 is TGTGCCAGCAGTCAGACGCATCCGGGAGATACGCAGTATTTT.

The chain employs TRBV19 and TRBJ2-1; 10 nucleotides agree with TRBD1. Trimming at V came to 2 bases and at J to 6 bases, leaving 7 bases not matched to a gene. The CDR3 totals 16 residues. From germline, CDR1 is LNHDA and CDR2 SQIVND (reference sequence). DNA for the CDR3: TGTGCCAGTAGTATACCGAGGGACAGGGGAACCAATGAGCAGTTCTTC. Encoded protein: CASSIPRDRGTNEQFF.

The chain uses TRBV7-2 and TRBJ1-6; D unclear. The CDR3 length is 14 residues. V was cut by 5 bases and J by 0 bases, with 5 bases left in between. The germline V gene encodes CDR1 SGHTA and CDR2 FQGNSA. The CDR3 reads CASSHSSYNSPLHF. CDR3 nucleotides: TGTGCCAGCAGCCACAGCTCCTATAATTCACCCCTCCACTTT.

This chain connects TRBV9 to TRBJ2-6, with D possibly matching TRBD1 (6 bases). Germline-derived CDR1 and CDR2 are SGDLS and YYNGEE. The V gene lost 2 bases and the J gene lost 0 bases, with 6 bases spanning the gap. The CDR3 is 15 residues long. CDR3 loop: CASSVGHSGANVLTF. In nucleotides, the CDR3 is TGTGCCAGCAGCGTGGGACACTCTGGGGCCAACGTCCTGACTTTC.

The chain employs TRBV7-6 and TRBJ2-3; D gene unclear. The CDR3 consists of 13 residues. V dropped 1 base and J dropped 5 bases, with 7 bases sitting between them. Germline values: CDR1 SGHVS, CDR2 FNYEAQ. The DNA of the CDR3 is TGTGCCAGCAGCTTAGGTGCCGAAGATACGCAGTATTTT. Its protein is CASSLGAEDTQYF.

This clone was found once. One junction end disagrees with the germline gene, perhaps due to a read error. The V and J genes are TRBV5-4 and TRBJ2-3; maybe TRBD2 (5 bases). CDR1 and CDR2 (germline): SGHNT, YYREEE (reference sequence). This CDR3 has 15 residues. The CDR3 loop reads CASSPGSILGDTQYF. In DNA form, the CDR3 reads TGCGCCAGCAGCCCGGGGTCGATTCTGGGAGATACGCAGTATTTT.

The CDR3 here is CASSRDRNSPLHF. In DNA form, the CDR3 reads TGTGCCAGCAGCCGCGACAGGAATTCACCCCTCCACTTT. This rearrangement joins TRBV4-2 to TRBJ1-6; a weak D match, TRBD1 (6 bases). CDR1 and CDR2 from the germline V gene are LGHNA and YNFKEQ. The CDR3 contains 13 residues. V was trimmed by 4 bases and J by 7 bases, leaving 8 bases between them.

The chain carries TRBV30 and TRBJ2-6, with a possible D match to TRBD2 (6 bases). The CDR3 length is 14 residues. V was shortened by 2 bases and J by 2 bases, with 7 bases between the two germline ends. Germline lookup yields CDR1 GTSNPN and CDR2 SVGIG (reference sequence). The CDR3 is CAWSPGAGANVLTF. The CDR3 DNA sequence: TGTGCCTGGAGTCCGGGAGCTGGGGCCAACGTCCTGACTTTC.

The rearrangement uses TRBV7-9 and TRBJ2-4; perhaps TRBD1 as D (6 bases). The CDR3 has 14 amino acids. Germline V lookup: CDR1 SEHNR, CDR2 FQNEAQ (reference sequence). V gave up 5 bases and J gave up 2 bases, with 10 bases separating them. CDR3 sequence reads: CASSPWGPKNIQYF. Written as DNA, the CDR3 is TGTGCCAGCAGCCCCTGGGGGCCCAAAAACATTCAGTACTTC.

The sample holds a few counts of this clone. J is TRBJ2-7 and V is TRBV18; 8 positions agree with TRBD1. Unmatched junction bases numbered 6, after V lost 6 bases and J lost 2 bases. The CDR3 spans 14 residues. CDR1 is KGHSH, CDR2 LQKENI, per germline. CDR3 DNA: TGTGCCAGCTCCCCCCGGACAGGGACCTACGAGCAGTACTTC. Amino acids: CASSPRTGTYEQYF.

This chain links TRBV6-5 with TRBJ2-7; the D is unclear. Trimming cost V 0 bases and J 2 bases, with 8 bases left between them. CDR1 and CDR2 from the germline V gene are MNHEY and SVGAGI. There are 14 residues in the CDR3. Here the CDR3 reads CASSYSVTPYEQYF. The CDR3, as DNA: TGTGCCAGCAGTTACTCGGTTACCCCCTACGAGCAGTACTTC.

The chain combines TRBV4-2 with TRBJ1-1; 8 positions agree with TRBD1. This CDR3 has 15 residues. Germline CDR1 LGHNA, CDR2 YNFKEQ. Germline trimming cut 3 bases from V and 3 bases from J; bases unmatched to any gene: 6. The CDR3 DNA is TGTGCCAGCAGCCATTCGACAGGGGAGGACACTGAAGCTTTCTTT. Translating it yields CASSHSTGEDTEAFF.

This sequence joins TRBV2 and TRBJ1-5, with D possibly matching TRBD1 (6 bases). The germline CDR1 and CDR2 sequences are SNHLY and FYNNEI. With 7 bases removed from V and 6 bases from J, the gap between germline ends came to 16 bases. This CDR3 is 14 amino acids long. CDR3 loop: CASTLTGYGQPQHF. In nucleotides, the CDR3 is TGTGCCAGCACCCTCACAGGGTATGGTCAGCCCCAGCATTTT.

This clone was counted a single time. V gene TRBV5-1 combines with J gene TRBJ1-5; 7 positions agree with TRBD1. The CDR3 has 14 residues. CDR1 SGHRS and CDR2 YFSETQ come from the germline V gene. With V trimmed by 1 base and J by 4 bases, 2 bases remained unmatched. The CDR3 loop reads CASSLTGVNQPQHF. In DNA form, the CDR3 reads TGCGCCAGCAGCTTGACAGGGGTTAATCAGCCCCAGCATTTT. The variable domain in full, completed from reference TRBV5-1 and TRBJ1-5, reads KAGVTQTPRYLIKTRGQQVTLSCSPISGHRSVSWYQQTPGQGLQFLFEYFSETQRNKGNFPGRFSGRQFSNSRSEMNVSTLELGDSALYLCASSLTGVNQPQHFGDGTRLSIL.

The chain has TRBV7-2 and TRBJ2-7; D call uncertain. With 1 base removed from V and 7 bases from J, the gap between germline ends came to 17 bases. Germline V lookup: CDR1 SGHTA, CDR2 FQGNSA. The CDR3 covers 15 residues. The CDR3 sequence is CASSLDPSVSREQYF. The CDR3 DNA reads as TGTGCCAGCAGCTTAGACCCCAGTGTGTCCCGGGAGCAGTACTTC.

CDR3 nucleotide sequence: TGCGCCAGCAGCCTCCGAAGGTCCCAGAAGAACTACACCGGGGAGCTGTTTTTT. This translates into CASSLRRSQKNYTGELFF. The V and J genes are TRBV4-1 and TRBJ2-2; D not certain. V lost 4 bases, J lost 3 bases, and 21 bases lay in between. This CDR3 has 18 residues. Germline-derived CDR1 and CDR2 are MGHRA and YSYEKL.